The 31 T cell receptor beta chains reported below all come from one sample, sequenced in a study of OX40 agonist ivuxolimab in advanced cancers. Assay used: immunoSEQ multiplex PCR; TCRdb lists only in-frame clones, some missing. The data show about 40,000 clones, with 65% to 90% seen just once and more than 6.5% held by the top ten. The sequenced sample was CD4+ or CD8+ T cells sorted from blood, obtained in a trial of the OX40 agonist ivuxolimab. All receptors come from an adult with an advanced solid tumor such as melanoma, head and neck, liver or kidney cancer.

Only one count was recorded for this clone. The chain links TRBV30 to TRBJ1-3; D not certain. Germline-derived CDR1 and CDR2 are GTSNPN and SVGIG (reference sequence). Trimming cost V 4 bases and J 0 bases, with 10 bases left between them. The CDR3 sequence is 14 residues long. DNA of the CDR3: TGTGCCTGGACCCCTACGGCCTCTGGAAACACCATATATTTT. Translating it yields CAWTPTASGNTIYF. Variable domain in full (rest from reference TRBV30 and TRBJ1-3): SQTIHQWPATLVQPVGSPLSLECTVEGTSNPNLYWYRQAAGRGLQLLFYSVGIGQISSEVPQNLSASRPQDRQFILSSKKLLLSDSGFYLCAWTPTASGNTIYFGEGSWLTVV.

This clone was seen only a few times. The chain employs TRBV5-1 and TRBJ1-2; 7 bases align to TRBD1. The CDR3 extends over 14 amino acids. J was trimmed by 6 bases and V by 2 bases; bases with no gene match: 7. CDR1 and CDR2 from the germline V gene are SGHRS and YFSETQ. The CDR3 protein is CASSFGQAGDGYTF. DNA for the CDR3: TGCGCCAGCAGCTTCGGACAGGCAGGGGATGGCTACACCTTC.

The chain employs TRBV2 and TRBJ2-7; no definite D call. Trimming shortened V by 8 bases and J by 3 bases, and 11 bases separated the two germline ends. Germline assignment: CDR1 SNHLY and CDR2 FYNNEI. This CDR3 comprises 12 residues. This CDR3 reads CASHTPRYEQYF. The CDR3 nucleotides read TGTGCCAGCCACACTCCTCGCTACGAGCAGTACTTC.

On this clone: Additional DNA sequences in this sample encode the identical CDR3. The rearrangement uses TRBV19 and TRBJ1-1; D unresolved. V gave up 7 bases and J gave up 2 bases, with 8 bases separating them. The CDR3 consists of 12 residues. Germline CDR1 and CDR2: LNHDA and SQIVND (reference sequence). As DNA, the CDR3 is TGTGCCAGTATAGACCAAAACACTGAAGCTTTCTTT. This translates into CASIDQNTEAFF.

This clone was detected once. The rearrangement joins TRBV7-2 to TRBJ2-1, with 8 bases aligning to TRBD1. The CDR3 consists of 13 residues. Trimming took 4 bases from V and 5 from J; bases not matched to a gene: 1. CDR1 and CDR2 (germline): SGHTA, FQGNSA. CDR3 nucleotides: TGTGCCAGCAGCTGGACAGGGAACAATGAGCAGTTCTTC. Its translation is CASSWTGNNEQFF.

V and J are TRBV13 and TRBJ1-1; D ambiguous. The V gene lost 0 bases and the J gene lost 4 bases, with 18 bases spanning the gap. CDR1 PRHDT and CDR2 FYEKMQ come from the germline V gene (reference sequence). This CDR3 spans 17 amino acids. DNA of the CDR3: TGTGCCAGCAGCTTAGGCCAACTCCTTACTTCACGCACTGAAGCTTTCTTT. Translated, it gives CASSLGQLLTSRTEAFF.

The V call is TRBV5-5, the J call TRBJ1-4; D may be TRBD1 (5 bases). The germline gives CDR1 SGHKS, CDR2 YYEKEE (reference sequence). The length of the CDR3 is 14 residues. The V end lost 2 bases, the J end lost 7 bases, and 12 bases lay between the germline ends. CDR3 DNA sequence: TGTGCCAGCAGCTTCAGGGTACGCGGTGAAAAACTGTTTTTT. Protein: CASSFRVRGEKLFF.

This clone came up a few times. The chain uses TRBV2 and TRBJ2-5; 8 bases fit TRBD1. The CDR3 sequence is 13 residues long. V shed 8 bases, J shed 3 bases, and the junction held 5 bases outside the gene matches. The germline V gene encodes CDR1 SNHLY and CDR2 FYNNEI. Here the CDR3 DNA reads TGTGCCAGCGCCAAGACAGGGGAAGAGACCCAGTACTTC. Its translation is CASAKTGEETQYF.

The gene calls are TRBV7-9 and TRBJ2-5; possibly TRBD2 for D (6 bases). V was trimmed by 5 bases and J by 1 base, leaving 14 bases between them. Germline V gene lookup returns CDR1 SEHNR and CDR2 FQNEAQ (reference sequence). The CDR3 contains 15 residues. The CDR3 coding sequence is TGTGCCAGCAGCCTCCGACTAGACTCCCAAGAGACCCAGTACTTC. As protein: CASSLRLDSQETQYF.

In this sample, this clone turned up once. The chain is built from TRBV10-3 and TRBJ2-3, with D perhaps TRBD1 or TRBD2 (5 bases each). The CDR3 sequence is 17 residues long. V shed 0 bases and J shed 0 bases, with 13 bases lying between them. The germline gives CDR1 ENHRY, CDR2 SYGVKD. CDR3 DNA sequence: TGTGCCATCAGTGAGTCTGGGGGTCCTTCTAGCACAGATACGCAGTATTTT. It is translated as CAISESGGPSSTDTQYF.

The chain carries TRBV4-3 and TRBJ2-5; D may be TRBD2 (5 bases). The V and J ends lost 4 bases and 1 base respectively, with 10 bases between them. Looked up from germline, CDR1 is LGHNA and CDR2 is YSLEER. The CDR3 runs to 14 residues. The CDR3 DNA follows: TGCGCCAGCAGCCCGGACTTCACCCAAGAGACCCAGTACTTC. Its translation: CASSPDFTQETQYF.

This sequence joins TRBV28 and TRBJ1-4; D uncertain. CDR3 size: 13 residues. Germline V gene lookup returns CDR1 MDHEN and CDR2 SYDVKM. V was shortened by 2 bases and J by 0 bases, with 1 base between the two germline ends. The CDR3 coding sequence is TGTGCCAGCAGTTTAGCAACTAATGAAAAACTGTTTTTT. The encoded protein is CASSLATNEKLFF.

J is TRBJ2-2 and V is TRBV6-6; 7 positions match TRBD2. Looked up from germline, CDR1 is MNHNY and CDR2 is SVGAGI (reference sequence). V shed 7 bases and J 7 bases; nucleotides not matched to a gene: 12. The CDR3 loop spans 15 amino acids. Here the CDR3 reads CASMAGEGRGGELFF. The CDR3 region has the DNA TGTGCCAGCATGGCGGGGGAGGGCCGCGGCGGGGAGCTGTTTTTT.

The chain combines TRBV9 with TRBJ2-3; the D is unclear. CDR1 is SGDLS and CDR2 is YYNGEE in the germline V gene. This CDR3 spans 15 amino acids. Trimming removed 3 bases at V and 0 bases at J, with 11 bases between. The DNA for the CDR3 is TGTGCCAGCAGCGAGACTCCGTTTAGCACAGATACGCAGTATTTT. It is translated as CASSETPFSTDTQYF.

This chain joins TRBV5-6 and TRBJ2-7; D remains unclear. Trimming cost V 1 base and J 1 base, with 9 bases left between them. This CDR3 region has 14 residues. CDR1 SGHDT and CDR2 YYEEEE come from the germline V gene. CDR3 coding DNA: TGTGCCAGCAGCTTGAGACCTAGTTCCTACGAGCAGTACTTC. Protein: CASSLRPSSYEQYF.

The genes are TRBV7-8 and TRBJ2-3; D is undetermined. This CDR3 has 16 amino acids. From germline, CDR1 is SGHVS and CDR2 FQNEAQ. Trimming stripped 5 bases from V and 6 bases from J, with 21 bases between. In nucleotides, the CDR3 is TGTGCCAGCAGCCTAAGGCGTCTCCAGAACCCCGATACGCAGTATTTT. Translating gives CASSLRRLQNPDTQYF. The full variable domain, rest sourced from reference TRBV7-8 and TRBJ2-3, is GAGVSQSPRYKVAKRGQDVALRCDPISGHVSLFWYQQALGQGPEFLTYFQNEAQLDKSGLPSDRFFAERPEGSVSTLKIQRTQQEDSAVYLCASSLRRLQNPDTQYFGPGTRLTVL.

This sequence joins TRBV2 and TRBJ2-5, with TRBD1 matching 7 bases. The CDR3 sequence is 13 residues long. Trimming cost V 9 bases and J 2 bases; bases outside gene matches: 6. Germline lookup yields CDR1 SNHLY and CDR2 FYNNEI. The CDR3 spells CASDRAMQETQYF. CDR3 DNA: TGTGCCAGTGACAGGGCAATGCAAGAGACCCAGTACTTC.

The genes are TRBV7-8 and TRBJ1-2, with TRBD1 as a possible D gene (5 bases). Per the germline V gene, CDR1 is SGHVS and CDR2 is FQNEAQ. Trimming left V 1 base short and J 3 bases short, with 9 bases between. This CDR3 comprises 14 residues. CDR3: CASSLGGTHYGYTF. In nucleotides, the CDR3 is TGTGCCAGCAGCTTAGGAGGGACTCACTATGGCTACACCTTC.

This clone was seen once. The V gene is TRBV2, the J gene TRBJ2-5; 8 bases agree with TRBD1. This CDR3 is 14 amino acids long. The V gene's germline CDR1 is SNHLY and CDR2 FYNNEI. V shed 5 bases and J 5 bases; nucleotides not matched to a gene: 7. CDR3 DNA sequence: TGTGCCAGCAGTCGACAGGGGCGCGCGGAGACCCAGTACTTC. As protein: CASSRQGRAETQYF.

The chain links TRBV10-3 to TRBJ2-7; a possible D gene is TRBD1 (7 bases). The CDR3 sequence is 15 residues long. CDR1 is ENHRY, CDR2 SYGVKD, per germline. Trimming left V 4 bases short and J 2 bases short, with 15 bases between. In DNA form, the CDR3 reads TGTGCCATCAGTGGATATACAGGGGAGGCCTACGAGCAGTACTTC. The encoded protein is CAISGYTGEAYEQYF.

The chain combines TRBV4-3 with TRBJ2-3, with 10 bases that match TRBD2. In germline, CDR1 is LGHNA, CDR2 YSLEER. The ends lost 0 bases at V and 2 bases at J; junction bases unmatched: 8. This CDR3 contains 18 residues. This CDR3 is CASSQDPAGGLITDTQYF. The CDR3 bases are TGCGCCAGCAGCCAAGATCCAGCGGGAGGGCTAATCACAGATACGCAGTATTTT.

This chain links TRBV6-1 with TRBJ2-7, with 15 bases lining up with TRBD2. This CDR3 comprises 15 residues. Germline V gene data show CDR1 as MNHNS and CDR2 as SASEGT. Germline trimming cut 7 bases from V and 5 bases from J; bases unmatched to any gene: 6. In DNA, the CDR3 is TGTGCCAGCACCATAGGGACTAGCGGGAGGAACGAGCAGTACTTC. Translation gives CASTIGTSGRNEQYF.

The chain joins TRBV11-2 to TRBJ1-4, with D unclear. Trimming removed 0 bases from V and 6 bases from J, with 2 bases in between. The germline CDR1 and CDR2 sequences are SGHAT and FQNNGV. The CDR3 spans 12 residues. The CDR3 protein is CASSLDYEKLFF. CDR3 coding DNA: TGTGCCAGCAGCTTAGATTATGAAAAACTGTTTTTT.

This clone was detected only a few times. V and J are TRBV5-6 and TRBJ1-4, with a tentative D call TRBD1 (5 bases). Germline CDR1 and CDR2: SGHDT and YYEEEE. The ends were cut back, 3 bases at V and 10 bases at J, with 19 bases in the middle. CDR3 length: 15 residues. DNA of the CDR3: TGTGCCAGCAGCTCGGAAGGGCGGGGCGCGGGAAAACTGTTTTTT. Translated, it gives CASSSEGRGAGKLFF.

The J gene is TRBJ1-1, the V gene TRBV18, with a possible D match to TRBD1 (5 bases). The CDR3 sequence is 15 residues long. CDR1 is KGHSH and CDR2 is LQKENI in the germline V gene. V gave up 1 base and J gave up 4 bases, with 13 bases separating them. The CDR3: CASSPLAQASTEAFF. Written as DNA, the CDR3 is TGTGCCAGCTCACCACTGGCACAGGCAAGCACTGAAGCTTTCTTT.

This clone appeared once. The gene calls are TRBV7-9 and TRBJ2-2; D might be TRBD1 or TRBD2, each matching 6 bases. Germline V gene sequence: CDR1 SEHNR, CDR2 FQNEAQ (reference sequence). V was trimmed by 5 bases and J by 9 bases, leaving 19 bases between them. The CDR3 is 15 residues long. CDR3 in DNA: TGTGCCAGCAGCCCTAGGGGGGCCGGCGGCCGGGAGCTGTTTTTT. Amino acids: CASSPRGAGGRELFF. The entire variable domain, with the rest obtained from reference TRBV7-9 and TRBJ2-2, is as follows: DTGVSQNPRHKITKRGQNVTFRCDPISEHNRLYWYRQTLGQGPEFLTYFQNEAQLEKSRLLSDRFSAERPKGSFSTLEIQRTEQGDSAMYLCASSPRGAGGRELFFGEGSRLTVL.

This clone was seen only a few times. The CDR3 DNA reads TGTGCCAGCCTTGGGGGGACCGAGAGTTTCTATGGCTACACCTTC. The encoded protein is CASLGGTESFYGYTF. V and J are TRBV7-2 and TRBJ1-2, with a weak D call TRBD1 (5 bases). V lost 8 bases, J lost 4 bases, and 20 bases lay in between. This CDR3 has 15 amino acids. Germline assignment: CDR1 SGHTA and CDR2 FQGNSA.

The rearrangement links TRBV7-8 to TRBJ1-4; 9 nucleotides agree with TRBD1. Per the germline V gene, CDR1 is SGHVS and CDR2 is FQNEAQ. V lost 5 bases and J lost 8; bases outside the gene matches: 9. The CDR3 consists of 15 residues. The CDR3 here is CASSPRDRETEKLFF. DNA of the CDR3: TGTGCCAGCAGCCCAAGGGACAGGGAGACCGAAAAACTGTTTTTT. Full variable domain (remainder filled in from reference TRBV7-8 and TRBJ1-4): GAGVSQSPRYKVAKRGQDVALRCDPISGHVSLFWYQQALGQGPEFLTYFQNEAQLDKSGLPSDRFFAERPEGSVSTLKIQRTQQEDSAVYLCASSPRDRETEKLFFGSGTQLSVL.

The V call is TRBV6-1, the J call TRBJ1-1, with D possibly matching TRBD1 (5 bases). V lost 3 bases to trimming and J lost 11 bases, with 19 bases between them. The CDR3 is 14 amino acids. Germline loops: CDR1 MNHNS, CDR2 SASEGT. CDR3 sequence reads: CASSDRVGVRGAFF. The CDR3, as DNA: TGTGCCAGCAGTGATCGGGTGGGTGTGCGGGGGGCTTTCTTT.

This rearrangement joins TRBV30 to TRBJ1-5, with a tentative D call TRBD1 (5 bases). Germline CDR1 GTSNPN, CDR2 SVGIG (reference sequence). The germline V and J ends were trimmed by 0 bases and 0 bases, with 15 bases remaining between them. CDR3 length equals 17 residues. In nucleotides, the CDR3 is TGTGCCTGGAGTGTAAGTGGGGGTTGGCGTAGCAATCAGCCCCAGCATTTT. This encodes CAWSVSGGWRSNQPQHF. Together with reference TRBV30 and TRBJ1-5, the CDR3 gives the full variable domain: SQTIHQWPATLVQPVGSPLSLECTVEGTSNPNLYWYRQAAGRGLQLLFYSVGIGQISSEVPQNLSASRPQDRQFILSSKKLLLSDSGFYLCAWSVSGGWRSNQPQHFGDGTRLSIL.

The sample holds a few counts of this clone. The CDR3: CSARSGIEAFF. The CDR3 coding sequence is TGCAGTGCTAGATCGGGGATTGAAGCTTTCTTT. J is TRBJ1-1 and V is TRBV20-1, with D hard to call. This CDR3 contains 11 residues. Looked up from germline, CDR1 is DFQATT and CDR2 is SNEGSKA (reference sequence). Trimming took off 2 bases at V and 7 bases at J, with 8 bases between the two ends.